This T cell receptor (beta chain) is from a study of cytomegalovirus exposure and HLA in healthy donors (dated by TCRdb to about 2017). With respect to the entire study: In an earlier analysis of some 610 of the donors, 250 to 300 Gb of sequence data and 100 million or so unique TCR beta sequences from 180 million or so T cells were reported. About 320 gigabases of sequencing data and tens of millions of unique TCR sequences were included in an early release covering roughly 600 HLA-typed donors. Among the 398 genotyped donors, approximately 82% belonged to the genetic ancestry cluster associated with self-reported Caucasian donors. The aim of the study was to test whether cataloging public T cell receptors could identify signatures of past pathogen exposure. Using immunosequencing, the study profiled T cell repertoires from 640 or so subjects and related those repertoires to cytomegalovirus serostatus. In addition to the first cohort of 666 subjects, a separate validation cohort of approximately 130 different subjects was used. To predict cytomegalovirus infection status, the study brought together high-throughput TCR immunosequencing, statistical association of individual TCRs with disease status, and machine learning. In a later analysis, previously published TCR beta repertoires from 500 to 750 donors were re-analyzed and high-resolution HLA genotyping was added so that TCR occurrence patterns could be studied. Rather than drawing on any new phenotypic data, the later analysis identified candidate immune exposures from TCR beta sequences and the way those sequences occurred across donors. In an earlier analysis of roughly 600 of the donors, high-throughput TCR beta sequencing was used to judge whether each TCR beta V gene segment behaved as functional or pseudogenic. Donor age, sex, ethnicity and CMV serostatus were compiled together with the repertoire data. In a later genetic analysis, genome-wide SNP genotypes for about 65% of the roughly 700 donors were used, and that subset was treated as a discovery cohort. All discovery cohort repertoires had been generated on a single sequencing platform. Both class I and class II loci were covered by HLA typing, at four-digit resolution. The number of typed donors differed by locus: about 620-640 for A, B, C, DRB1 and DQB1; 522 for DQA1; approximately 610 for DPA1; and about 450 for DPB1. Roughly 5 DR-DQ haplotypes were handled as single units for association and clustering, since linkage in the cohort was strong. Across approximately 420 genotyped donors of the cohort, an average of 235,054 unique TCR beta nucleotide sequences per donor were sequenced, and about a sixth of those sequences were non-productive. Findings and caveats that apply to the study as a whole: A later analysis found that HLA-associated TCR beta chains were more clonally expanded and had lower generation probabilities than equally common non-associated chains. A further reported finding was that TCR beta sequences accurately predicted the HLA-A and HLA-B alleles for most subjects in the first cohort. Roughly uniform sequencing depth across donors was assumed in presence/absence analyses, although this assumption may not hold. Specific HLA alleles were associated with about 17,000 TCR beta sequences at a false discovery rate of 0.05 in a later analysis. HLA typing was unavailable for some donors at each locus, so association tests used only the typed subset. The earlier analysis of approximately 560 of the donors excluded about 16 rarely observed V segments, including chromosome 9 orphons, because counts were too low. Some IMGT-functional V segments, including TRBV6-2 and TRBV6-3, could not be told apart with the 87-base-pair reads, so those segments were excluded. In a later analysis, the rate of TCR association differed among HLA loci, with DRB1 alleles having the most associated TCRs and HLA-C alleles having the fewest. While some public TCRs were present in many individuals, most TCR sequences turned up only very rarely across donors. In a later genetic analysis, a missense DCLRE1C variant was associated with V-gene and J-gene trimming of TCR beta chains, and the association was replicated in an independent cohort. A later analysis reported that several top co-occurrence clusters appeared linked to parvovirus B19, influenza, CMV and Epstein-Barr virus. Broadly in line with IMGT annotations, most TCR beta V segments showed up in productive rearrangements about 90% or about 30% of the time in an earlier analysis of under 700 of the donors. A cluster of highly shared sequence variants was judged likely to represent a technical artifact of the sequencing pipeline. The classifier was reported to diagnose cytomegalovirus status with high specificity and sensitivity in both the original and validation cohorts. It was suggested by the authors that the approach could potentially be generalized to other disease states and immunological phenotypes. Immune exposure information for the cohort was limited to CMV serostatus. Linkage disequilibrium might explain the correlated functional status among segregating V segments, but an unknown experimental factor could not be excluded. Strong co-occurrence of HLA alleles, especially DR and DQ, made assigning TCR associations to individual alleles difficult. Most CMV-associated TCR beta chains appeared to be HLA-restricted in a later analysis, and the HLA associations seemed to be driven largely by CMV exposure. A later genetic analysis reported fewer N-insertions in productive TCRs among donors in an Asian-associated ancestry cluster than the roughly 700-donor mean. In vitro tests confirmed that three of the cytomegalovirus-associated TCR beta chains recognize cytomegalovirus antigens. The cohort was sequenced for TCR beta chains only, and without alpha or paired-chain data the features that could be detected were limited. The study gave a list of about 160 TCR beta chains associated with cytomegalovirus.

CDR1 and CDR2 are drawn from the germline V gene: MNHNS, SASEGT. Trimming at the junction amounts to 7 bases on V and 3 bases on J, and the germline ends lie 16 bases apart. Spanning cysteine to phenylalanine, the CDR3 consists of 14 amino acids. The retained sequence is limited to the CDR3, 42 bases, with the frame set at the first base. With regard to this clone: Its antigen remains unidentified. The input lacks base qualities; no much larger clone sits a single base away.

Library construction relied on the immunoSEQ multiplex PCR assay. The multiplex PCR relied on a mix of 60 forward primers for TCR Vbeta segments and 13 reverse primers for TCR Jbeta segments. Amplification of the CDR3 region of rearranged TCR beta genes was performed with a multiplex PCR assay on genomic DNA. Amplified TCR beta libraries were sequenced as 87-base-pair reads on the Illumina HiSeq System. From the authors' description of their analysis: A later analysis tallied around 87 million unique TCR beta chains across the 550 to 850 repertoires, and about 10 million of those chains were shared by two or more donors. To remove PCR and sequencing errors, raw reads were error-corrected and collapsed into unique sequences using a nearest-neighbor algorithm that merged closely related sequences. To assign V, D and J gene segments, CDR3 sequences were aligned to IMGT reference sequences. For a sequence to be retained, a match of at least six nucleotides was required to both a V gene segment and a J gene segment. A rearrangement was called productive if the CDR3 had no stop codons and remained in frame with V and J, and every other rearrangement was called non-productive. CDR3 was defined according to IMGT convention as the region running from the second conserved V-encoded cysteine to the conserved J-encoded phenylalanine. The earlier analysis of roughly 590 of the donors excluded sequences that lacked an unambiguous match to a single V gene segment. An earlier analysis of some 500 of the donors classified V segments as functional when productive rearrangements were above 56.7% and as segregating when the standard deviation between donors was above 5%. A statistical classification framework was developed to diagnose cytomegalovirus status using the catalog of TCR beta chain sequences. A later analysis assigned V and J genes by comparing TCR nucleotide sequences with IMGT/GENE-DB human TR gene sequences. The TCRdist pipeline was used in a later analysis to assign CDR3 sequences and most-parsimonious VDJ recombination scenarios. In a later analysis, every TCR beta chain was defined by the combination of its CDR3 amino acid sequence and its V-gene family, and reads without a unique V-gene family were dropped. A later analysis removed nearly 600 highly shared, low-generation-probability nucleotide sequences to deal with suspected cross-contamination and a sequencing artifact. In a later analysis, a clonal expansion index for each public chain was calculated from normalized within-repertoire ranks of inferred template counts. A later analysis computed generation probabilities with a VDJ recombination model fitted to out-of-frame rearrangements, and checked the results against IGoR. Hypergeometric tests were used in a later analysis to score TCR-TCR, TCR-HLA and TCR-CMV co-occurrence, with a repertoire-size bias correction applied to the TCR pairs. In a later analysis, false discovery rates were estimated by permuting HLA or CMV assignments 20 times. A later analysis grouped co-occurring TCRs with DBSCAN, adding TCRdist sequence similarity when clustering within HLA-allele-positive subsets. Co-occurrence clustering excluded repertoires with fewer than 30,000 or more than 120,000 public chains, plus five with anomalous nucleotide sharing. Held by TCRdb, this immuneACCESS table contains in-frame sequences only and omits some clones. Under half of the omission traces to an unresolved V gene where checked; the cause of the rest is unknown. V, J and clone size were drawn from that table, and D and trimming were deduced from the DNA. The sample has roughly 200,000 clones on record, about 9% of them singletons. 1% to 1.5% of the sample is taken by the ten largest.

In total, around 600 healthy bone marrow donors made up the cohort. At the time of sampling, all cohort members were nominally healthy, though unrecorded immune exposures were likely present. The donor was CMV seropositive and belonged to the group of a few hundred seropositive cohort members. A peripheral blood sample was collected from each donor, and TCR beta sequencing was performed on peripheral blood mononuclear cells. The Qiagen DNeasy Blood Extraction Kit was used to extract genomic DNA from the blood cell samples. Sequenced sample: PBMCs. The sequence was obtained from a woman in her twenties or thirties in good health and CMV-seropositive. The chain employs TRBV6-1 and TRBJ2-7, with a tentative D gene TRBD1 over 6 matching bases. The sequence in DNA is TGTGCCAGCAAGTTAGGACAGCCTCTCTACGAGCAGTACTTC. Translation gives CASKLGQPLYEQYF.